This record covers a single T cell receptor beta chain. The data were obtained in a study of blood T cell repertoires in COVID-19. As for the study in general: The study drew acute and convalescent COVID-19 samples from the United States, Italy and Spain.

Participants were aged roughly 18 to 100 years from more than 20 US areas. Participant reports of clinical history set cohort assignment. Recovered participants had two consecutive negative NP/OP PCR tests, healthcare professional clearance, or symptom resolution. This CDR3 region has 12 residues. The J segment lost 5 bases and the V segment lost 8 bases, leaving 4 bases of the junction unmatched. Assay: immunoSEQ multiplex PCR; the TCRdb copy retains only in-frame clones and omits some. The sample includes 150,000 to 170,000 clones, 84% seen only once; the top ten take around 7.1%. The clonotype was recovered from a man between 50 and 59 years old who had recovered from COVID-19. The genes are TRBV12-3 or TRBV12-4 and TRBJ1-1; 8 bases are shared with TRBD1. Sequenced material: PBMCs or T cells enriched from blood (not recorded which). The CDR3 region has the DNA TGTGCCAGCGGAACAGGGGGGACTGAAGCTTTCTTT. Protein sequence: CASGTGGTEAFF.